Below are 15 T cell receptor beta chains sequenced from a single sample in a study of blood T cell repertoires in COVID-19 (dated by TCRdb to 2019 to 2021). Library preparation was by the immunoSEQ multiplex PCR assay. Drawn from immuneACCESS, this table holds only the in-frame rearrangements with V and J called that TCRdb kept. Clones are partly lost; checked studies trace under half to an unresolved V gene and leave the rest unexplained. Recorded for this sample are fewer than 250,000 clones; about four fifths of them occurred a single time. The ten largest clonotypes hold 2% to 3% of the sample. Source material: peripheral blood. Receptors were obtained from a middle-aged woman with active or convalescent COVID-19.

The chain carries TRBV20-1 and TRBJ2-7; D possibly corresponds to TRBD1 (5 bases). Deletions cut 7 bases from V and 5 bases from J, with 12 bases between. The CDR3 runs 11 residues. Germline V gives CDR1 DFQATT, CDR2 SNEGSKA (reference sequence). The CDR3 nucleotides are TGCAGTGTCCCACAGGATAACGAGCAGTACTTC. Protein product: CSVPQDNEQYF.

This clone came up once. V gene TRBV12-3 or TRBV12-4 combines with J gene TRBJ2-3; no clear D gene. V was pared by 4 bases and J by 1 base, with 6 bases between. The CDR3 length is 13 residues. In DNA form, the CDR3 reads TGTGCCAGCAGTTGGGCAGGCACAGATACGCAGTATTTT. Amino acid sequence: CASSWAGTDTQYF.

DNA for the CDR3: TGTGCCAGTAGTGTCCAGGGCAGTCAGCCCCAGCATTTT. Protein product: CASSVQGSQPQHF. The V call is TRBV19, the J call TRBJ1-5; perhaps TRBD1 as D (5 bases). In germline, CDR1 is LNHDA, CDR2 SQIVND (reference sequence). V shed 5 bases and J shed 6 bases, with 11 bases lying between them. The CDR3 has 13 amino acids.

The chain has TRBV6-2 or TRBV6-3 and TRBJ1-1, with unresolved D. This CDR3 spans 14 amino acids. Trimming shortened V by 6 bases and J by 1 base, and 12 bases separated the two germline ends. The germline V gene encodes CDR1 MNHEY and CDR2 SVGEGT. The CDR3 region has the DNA TGTGCCAGCAGCCGAAACGCAGAGAACACTGAAGCTTTCTTT. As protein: CASSRNAENTEAFF.

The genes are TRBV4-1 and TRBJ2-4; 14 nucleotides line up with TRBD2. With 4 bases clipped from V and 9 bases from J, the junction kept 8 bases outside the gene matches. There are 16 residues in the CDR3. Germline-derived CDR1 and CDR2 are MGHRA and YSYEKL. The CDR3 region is CASSPRLAGGPSIQYF. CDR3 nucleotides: TGCGCCAGCAGCCCCCGACTAGCGGGAGGGCCAAGCATTCAGTACTTC.

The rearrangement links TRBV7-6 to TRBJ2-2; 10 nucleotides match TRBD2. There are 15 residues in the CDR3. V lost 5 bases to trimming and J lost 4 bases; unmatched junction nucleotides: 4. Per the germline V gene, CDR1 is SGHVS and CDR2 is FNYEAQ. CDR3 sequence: CASSRSGRPTGELFF. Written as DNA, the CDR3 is TGTGCCAGCAGCCGTAGCGGGAGGCCCACCGGGGAGCTGTTTTTT. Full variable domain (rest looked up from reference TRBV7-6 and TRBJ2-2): GAGVSQSPRYKVTKRGQDVALRCDPISGHVSLYWYRQALGQGPEFLTYFNYEAQQDKSGLPNDRFSAERPEGSISTLTIQRTEQRDSAMYRCASSRSGRPTGELFFGEGSRLTVL.

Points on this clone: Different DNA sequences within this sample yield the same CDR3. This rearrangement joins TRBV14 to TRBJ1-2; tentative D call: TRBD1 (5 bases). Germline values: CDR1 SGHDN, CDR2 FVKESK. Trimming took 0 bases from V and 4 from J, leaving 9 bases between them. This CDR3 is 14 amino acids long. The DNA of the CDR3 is TGTGCCAGCAGCCAAGATTCGGGGGGCTATGGCTACACCTTC. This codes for CASSQDSGGYGYTF.

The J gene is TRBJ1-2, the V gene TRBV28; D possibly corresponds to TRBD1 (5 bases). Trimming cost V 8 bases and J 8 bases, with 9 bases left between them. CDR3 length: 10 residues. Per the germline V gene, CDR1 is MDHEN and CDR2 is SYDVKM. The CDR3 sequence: CASFRGGYTF. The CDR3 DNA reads TGTGCCAGCTTTCGGGGGGGCTACACCTTC.

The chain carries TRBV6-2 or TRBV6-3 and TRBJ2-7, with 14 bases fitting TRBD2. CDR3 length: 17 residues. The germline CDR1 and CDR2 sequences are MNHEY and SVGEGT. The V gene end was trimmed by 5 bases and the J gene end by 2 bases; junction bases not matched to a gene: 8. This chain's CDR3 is CASSPRTSGGRPYEQYF. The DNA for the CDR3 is TGTGCCAGCAGTCCCCGGACTAGCGGGGGGAGACCCTACGAGCAGTACTTC.

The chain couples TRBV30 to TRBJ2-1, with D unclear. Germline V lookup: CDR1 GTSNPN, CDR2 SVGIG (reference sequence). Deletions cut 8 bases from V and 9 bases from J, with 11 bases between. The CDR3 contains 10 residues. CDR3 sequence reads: CATLVSEQFF. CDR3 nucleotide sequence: TGTGCCACCCTAGTTAGTGAGCAGTTCTTC.

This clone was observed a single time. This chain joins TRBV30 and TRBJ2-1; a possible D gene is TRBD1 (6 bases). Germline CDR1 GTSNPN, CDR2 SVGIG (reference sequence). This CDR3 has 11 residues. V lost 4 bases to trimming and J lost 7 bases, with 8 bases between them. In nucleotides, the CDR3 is TGTGCCTGGAACAGGGCGAATGAGCAGTTCTTC. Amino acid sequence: CAWNRANEQFF.

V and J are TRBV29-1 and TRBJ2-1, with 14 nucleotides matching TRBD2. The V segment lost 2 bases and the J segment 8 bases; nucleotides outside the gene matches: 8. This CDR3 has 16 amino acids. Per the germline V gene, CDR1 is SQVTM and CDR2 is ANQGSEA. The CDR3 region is CSVERTSGRSGHEQFF. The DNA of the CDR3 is TGCAGCGTTGAACGGACTAGCGGGAGGAGTGGCCATGAGCAGTTCTTC.

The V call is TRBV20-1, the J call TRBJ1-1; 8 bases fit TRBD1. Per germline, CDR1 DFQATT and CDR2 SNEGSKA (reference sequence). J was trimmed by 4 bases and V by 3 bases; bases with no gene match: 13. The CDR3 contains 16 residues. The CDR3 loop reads CSASLPAGGGSTEAFF. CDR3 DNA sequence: TGCAGTGCTAGTTTACCGGCAGGGGGCGGAAGCACTGAAGCTTTCTTT.

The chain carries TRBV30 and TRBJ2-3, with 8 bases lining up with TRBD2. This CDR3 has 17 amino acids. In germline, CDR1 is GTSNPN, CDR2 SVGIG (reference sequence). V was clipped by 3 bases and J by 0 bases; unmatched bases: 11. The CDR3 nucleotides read TGTGCCTGGAGCGCAGGTAGCGGGGTTACTAGCACAGATACGCAGTATTTT. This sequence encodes CAWSAGSGVTSTDTQYF. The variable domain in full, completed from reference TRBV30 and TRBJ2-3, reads SQTIHQWPATLVQPVGSPLSLECTVEGTSNPNLYWYRQAAGRGLQLLFYSVGIGQISSEVPQNLSASRPQDRQFILSSKKLLLSDSGFYLCAWSAGSGVTSTDTQYFGPGTRLTVL.

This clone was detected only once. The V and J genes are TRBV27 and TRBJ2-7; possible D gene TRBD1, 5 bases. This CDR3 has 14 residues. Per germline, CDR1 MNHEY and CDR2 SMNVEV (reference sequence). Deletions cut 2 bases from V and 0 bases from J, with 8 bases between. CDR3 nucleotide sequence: TGTGCCAGCAGTTTACCCGACAGCTCCTACGAGCAGTACTTC. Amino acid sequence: CASSLPDSSYEQYF.